These 24 T cell receptor beta chains were sequenced from one sample in a study of control samples from healthy donors and cancer patients (dated by TCRdb to about 2020). The receptor library was made with the immunoSEQ multiplex PCR assay. Held by TCRdb, this immuneACCESS table contains in-frame sequences only and omits some clones. Under half of the omission traces to an unresolved V gene where checked; the cause of the rest is unknown. This sample is represented by roughly 160,000 clones; roughly 88% of them were singletons. In total, the top ten clones hold about 5.3% of the sample. Sample: blood. The source is a young woman in good health.

The chain employs TRBV7-9 and TRBJ2-3, with TRBD2 matching 9 bases. The germline gives CDR1 SEHNR, CDR2 FQNEAQ (reference sequence). This CDR3 has 17 amino acids. V shed 5 bases, J shed 1 base, and the junction held 10 bases outside the gene matches. DNA for the CDR3: TGTGCCAGCAGCCCAAATTCGCGGACTAGCGGCACAGATACGCAGTATTTT. This translates into CASSPNSRTSGTDTQYF.

Only a few counts were recorded for this clone. The sample holds other DNA sequences that translate to the same CDR3. CDR3 amino acids: CASSLDVNTEAFF. In nucleotides, the CDR3 is TGCGCCAGCAGCTTGGATGTGAACACTGAAGCTTTCTTT. The V gene is TRBV5-1, the J gene TRBJ1-1, with D unclear. Trimming took 0 bases from V and 0 from J, leaving 3 bases between them. The CDR3 extends over 13 amino acids. CDR1 and CDR2 from the germline V gene are SGHRS and YFSETQ.

The chain couples TRBV4-1 to TRBJ1-1, with 7 bases aligning to TRBD1. V dropped 1 base and J dropped 9; count of bases not matched to a gene: 8. Germline V gene sequence: CDR1 MGHRA, CDR2 YSYEKL. This CDR3 has 14 amino acids. The CDR3 is CASSQVGRGEKAFF. CDR3 in DNA: TGCGCCAGCAGCCAAGTAGGCAGGGGGGAAAAAGCTTTCTTT.

This rearrangement joins TRBV3-1 (or the pseudogene TRBV3-2) to TRBJ2-1; 13 bases fit TRBD2. The CDR3 has 14 amino acids. CDR1 LGHDT and CDR2 YNNKEL come from the germline V gene (reference sequence). The V and J ends lost 6 bases and 10 bases, in that order; junction bases with no gene match: 6. DNA for the CDR3: TGTGCCAGCAGACGGACTAGCGGGGGCGAAGAGCAGTTCTTC. This sequence encodes CASRRTSGGEEQFF.

This clone was observed once. The chain combines TRBV27 with TRBJ1-1, with D possibly TRBD1 on 5 matching bases. The CDR3 sequence is 14 residues long. CDR1 MNHEY and CDR2 SMNVEV come from the germline V gene (reference sequence). V dropped 3 bases and J dropped 1 base, with 9 bases sitting between them. CDR3 residues: CASSFGTGNTEAFF. The CDR3 DNA follows: TGTGCCAGCAGTTTCGGGACGGGGAACACTGAAGCTTTCTTT.

The V call is TRBV6-2 or TRBV6-3, the J call TRBJ2-7; D is ambiguous. The germline gives CDR1 MNHEY, CDR2 SVGEGT. The CDR3 length is 14 residues. V shed 4 bases and J shed 6 bases, with 16 bases lying between them. CDR3 amino acids: CASSWEDGRSEQYF. The CDR3, as DNA: TGTGCCAGCAGTTGGGAAGACGGACGGAGCGAGCAGTACTTC.

This chain joins TRBV5-1 and TRBJ2-1, with 9 bases fitting TRBD2. CDR1 is SGHRS, CDR2 YFSETQ, per germline. V gave up 4 bases and J gave up 8 bases; unmatched junction bases: 10. The CDR3 sequence is 15 residues long. The CDR3 nucleotides are TGCGCCAGCAGCCCACAAATGGGACTAGCTTATGAGCAGTTCTTC. Amino acid sequence: CASSPQMGLAYEQFF.

The chain couples TRBV5-1 to TRBJ1-2; TRBD1 matches at 8 bases. Germline V lookup: CDR1 SGHRS, CDR2 YFSETQ. The CDR3 extends over 15 amino acids. Germline trimming cut 4 bases from V and 8 bases from J; bases unmatched to any gene: 13. This chain's CDR3 is CASSRSATGGEGYTF. The CDR3 DNA reads TGCGCCAGCAGCCGATCCGCAACAGGGGGGGAAGGCTACACCTTC.

The chain carries TRBV6-5 and TRBJ1-3; 12 nucleotides match TRBD1. With V trimmed by 7 bases and J by 6 bases, 4 bases remained unmatched. Looked up from germline, CDR1 is MNHEY and CDR2 is SVGAGI. The CDR3 covers 14 residues. The CDR3 loop reads CASTSGQGANTIYF. The CDR3 DNA reads as TGTGCCAGCACCTCGGGACAGGGGGCAAACACCATATATTTT.

With regard to this clone: A read error may account for a junction end that differs from germline. The rearrangement joins TRBV6-6 to TRBJ1-5; a possible D gene is TRBD1 (5 bases). The CDR3 length is 11 residues. From germline, CDR1 is MNHNY and CDR2 SVGAGI (reference sequence). CDR3 in amino acids: CASSQDTNRDF. The DNA for the CDR3 is TGTGCCAGCAGTCAGGACACAAATAGGGATTTT.

The CDR3 DNA reads TGTGCCAGCAGCCTCGGACAGGGTTCCTACGAGCAGTACTTC. Translated, it gives CASSLGQGSYEQYF. The V and J genes are TRBV14 and TRBJ2-7, with 8 positions matching TRBD1. V gave up 4 bases and J gave up 1 base; unmatched junction bases: 3. The germline V gene has CDR1 SGHDN and CDR2 FVKESK. CDR3 length equals 14 residues.

The V call is TRBV6-2 or TRBV6-3, the J call TRBJ2-2; TRBD2 matches at 13 bases. The junction had 3 bases not matched to a gene; V was cut back by 0 bases and J by 5 bases. Germline V CDR1 and CDR2: MNHEY, SVGEGT. The CDR3 spans 17 residues. DNA for the CDR3: TGTGCCAGCAGTTACTCAGGACTAGCGGGGGCAACCGGGGAGCTGTTTTTT. Translated: CASSYSGLAGATGELFF.

This clone was seen at least ten times. The sample holds other DNA sequences that translate to the same CDR3. This chain uses TRBV7-9 with TRBJ1-6; D is possibly TRBD1 (5 bases). V was cut by 3 bases and J by 10 bases, with 10 bases left in between. This CDR3 region has 13 residues. CDR1 SEHNR and CDR2 FQNEAQ come from the germline V gene (reference sequence). The CDR3 region is CASSLQGGSPLHF. CDR3 in DNA: TGTGCCAGCAGCTTGCAGGGAGGCTCACCCCTCCACTTT. The full variable domain, in which reference TRBV7-9 and TRBJ1-6 provide the parts outside the CDR3, is DTGVSQNPRHKITKRGQNVTFRCDPISEHNRLYWYRQTLGQGPEFLTYFQNEAQLEKSRLLSDRFSAERPKGSFSTLEIQRTEQGDSAMYLCASSLQGGSPLHFGNGTRLTVT.

The chain is built from TRBV20-1 and TRBJ1-2; D is uncertain. Germline V gene lookup returns CDR1 DFQATT and CDR2 SNEGSKA (reference sequence). This CDR3 has 10 amino acids. V dropped 0 bases and J dropped 4 bases, with 0 bases sitting between them. The CDR3 protein is CSARDYGYTF. In nucleotides, the CDR3 is TGCAGTGCTAGAGACTATGGCTACACCTTC.

This clone showed up just once. J is TRBJ2-7 and V is TRBV3-1 (or the pseudogene TRBV3-2); D is unclear. Between the trimmed V and J ends, which lost 0 bases and 2 bases, there was a span of 5 bases. Germline V lookup: CDR1 LGHDT, CDR2 YNNKEL (reference sequence). This CDR3 spans 13 amino acids. The CDR3 nucleotides are TGTGCCAGCAGCCAAGATGGGCCCTACGAGCAGTACTTC. Its translation is CASSQDGPYEQYF.

The V gene is TRBV6-6, the J gene TRBJ2-7, with D perhaps TRBD1 (6 bases). V was pared by 0 bases and J by 3 bases, with 6 bases between. Germline assignment: CDR1 MNHNY and CDR2 SVGAGI (reference sequence). This CDR3 is 13 amino acids long. This CDR3 is CASSYSDSYEQYF. The CDR3 nucleotides are TGTGCCAGCAGTTACTCGGACAGCTACGAGCAGTACTTC.

J is TRBJ1-2 and V is TRBV7-9; 10 bases match TRBD1. The CDR3 is made up of 13 amino acids. The J segment lost 10 bases and the V segment lost 4 bases, leaving 6 bases of the junction unmatched. Germline CDR1 SEHNR, CDR2 FQNEAQ (reference sequence). The CDR3 DNA follows: TGTGCCAGCAGCTGGGGGACAGGGGACCTCTACACCTTC. This gives the protein CASSWGTGDLYTF.

About this clone: Other DNA variants within this sample encode the same CDR3. This rearrangement joins TRBV3-1 (or the pseudogene TRBV3-2) to TRBJ2-5; the D is unclear. Germline CDR1 LGHDT, CDR2 YNNKEL (reference sequence). Trimming cost V 4 bases and J 1 base, with 1 base left between them. CDR3 length: 11 amino acids. The CDR3 is CASSRQETQYF. DNA of the CDR3: TGTGCCAGCAGCCGCCAAGAGACCCAGTACTTC.

The chain employs TRBV7-9 and TRBJ1-6; D is unresolved. Trimming stripped 1 base from V and 4 bases from J, with 2 bases between. The germline gives CDR1 SEHNR, CDR2 FQNEAQ (reference sequence). This CDR3 contains 13 residues. In DNA form, the CDR3 reads TGTGCCAGCAGCTTAGGGTATAATTCACCCCTCCACTTT. This encodes CASSLGYNSPLHF.

This rearrangement joins TRBV18 to TRBJ1-2, with unresolved D. The CDR3 totals 14 residues. From germline, CDR1 is KGHSH and CDR2 LQKENI. Trimming took 5 bases from V and 9 from J, leaving 19 bases between them. In DNA, the CDR3 is TGTGCCAGCTCAGACGGACGGAAACTGGGTAGCTACACCTTC. It yields the protein CASSDGRKLGSYTF.

The rearrangement joins TRBV2 to TRBJ2-1; D not certain. This CDR3 contains 13 residues. Germline V lookup: CDR1 SNHLY, CDR2 FYNNEI. Trimming removed 10 bases at V and 7 bases at J, with 17 bases between. The chain's CDR3 is CATLRAQANEQFF. Here the CDR3 DNA reads TGTGCCACTCTCCGGGCCCAAGCGAATGAGCAGTTCTTC.

A single count supports this clone. J is TRBJ2-3 and V is TRBV2, with 9 bases fitting TRBD1. The J segment lost 3 bases and the V segment lost 1 base, leaving 8 bases of the junction unmatched. The germline CDR1 and CDR2 sequences are SNHLY and FYNNEI. There are 17 residues in the CDR3. CDR3 amino acids: CASSEDADRGTTDTQYF. The CDR3 DNA reads as TGTGCCAGCAGTGAAGATGCGGACAGGGGAACAACAGATACGCAGTATTTT.

The rearrangement links TRBV5-4 to TRBJ2-3; no firm D call. CDR1 is SGHNT, CDR2 YYREEE, per germline (reference sequence). The CDR3 is 13 amino acids. The V and J ends lost 0 bases and 2 bases respectively, with 4 bases between them. CDR3 nucleotide sequence: TGTGCCAGCAGCTTGGACCTCACAGATACGCAGTATTTT. Translating it yields CASSLDLTDTQYF.

The chain uses TRBV6-6 and TRBJ2-7; 13 bases are shared with TRBD2. After removal of 9 bases from V and 4 bases from J, the junction contained 3 bases not matched to a gene. This CDR3 has 13 residues. Germline CDR1 reads MNHNY; CDR2 reads SVGAGI (reference sequence). In DNA form, the CDR3 reads TGTGCCAGTCTGACTAGCGGGAGGTACGAGCAGTACTTC. Translating gives CASLTSGRYEQYF.